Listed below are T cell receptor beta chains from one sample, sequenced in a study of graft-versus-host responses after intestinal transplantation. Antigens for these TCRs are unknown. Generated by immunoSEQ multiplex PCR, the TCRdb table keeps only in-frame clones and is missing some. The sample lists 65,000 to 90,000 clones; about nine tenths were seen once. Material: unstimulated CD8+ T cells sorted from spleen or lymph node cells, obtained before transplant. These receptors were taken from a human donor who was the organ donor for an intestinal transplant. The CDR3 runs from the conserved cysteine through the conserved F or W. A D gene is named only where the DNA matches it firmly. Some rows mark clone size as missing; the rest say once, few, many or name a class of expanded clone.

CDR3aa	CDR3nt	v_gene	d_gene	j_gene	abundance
CASSIWAGTSGGGSTDTQYF	TGTGCCAGTAGTATCTGGGCCGGGACTAGCGGGGGGGGAAGCACAGATACGCAGTATTTT	TRBV19	TRBD2	TRBJ2-3	.
CASSHGGPYEQYF	TGTGCCAGCAGTCACGGGGGACCCTACGAGCAGTACTTC	TRBV11-2	.	TRBJ2-7	few
CASRTGIRETQYF	TGTGCCAGCAGAACAGGAATAAGAGAGACCCAGTACTTC	TRBV28	.	TRBJ2-5	.
CATSTGRNEKLFF	TGTGCCACCAGCACAGGGAGGAATGAAAAACTGTTTTTT	TRBV15	.	TRBJ1-4	.
CASSPGQGAHHGYTF	TGTGCCAGCAGCCCCGGACAGGGGGCGCATCATGGCTACACCTTC	TRBV7-8	TRBD1	TRBJ1-2	.
CASSYGGDEQFF	TGTGCCAGCAGTTACGGGGGGGATGAGCAGTTCTTC	TRBV27	TRBD2	TRBJ2-1	.
CASSEWDSVAGELFF	TGTGCCAGCAGTGAATGGGACTCTGTCGCCGGGGAGCTGTTTTTT	TRBV6-1	.	TRBJ2-2	.
CASSLAHGGGYGYTF	TGTGCCAGCAGCTTAGCCCACGGGGGGGGGTATGGCTACACCTTC	TRBV11-2	.	TRBJ1-2	.
CAIRAGVGGVNTEAFF	TGTGCCATCAGGGCCGGTGTTGGGGGGGTGAACACTGAAGCTTTCTTT	TRBV10-3	.	TRBJ1-1	.
CASGLERDNEKLFF	TGTGCTAGTGGTTTGGAACGGGATAATGAAAAACTGTTTTTT	TRBV12-5	.	TRBJ1-4	.
CASSYSPATNEKLFF	TGTGCCAGCAGTTACTCCCCCGCAACTAATGAAAAACTGTTTTTT	TRBV6-6	.	TRBJ1-4	.
CASSPDSSSYNSPLHF	TGCGCCAGCAGCCCCGACTCCAGCTCCTATAATTCACCCCTCCACTTT	TRBV4-3	.	TRBJ1-6	.
CASSRNRGGAYEQYF	TGTGCCAGCAGCCGGAACAGGGGGGGGGCCTACGAGCAGTACTTC	TRBV28	.	TRBJ2-7	.
CASSLRQGAGGTEAFF	TGTGCCAGCAGTTTAAGACAGGGGGCTGGTGGCACTGAAGCTTTCTTT	TRBV28	TRBD1	TRBJ1-1	.
CASSQGGDRGTEAFF	TGCGCCAGCAGCCAAGGTGGGGACAGGGGAACTGAAGCTTTCTTT	TRBV4-3	TRBD1	TRBJ1-1	.
CASSLGGGGDFAYEQYF	TGTGCCAGCAGCTTAGGGGGAGGGGGGGACTTTGCCTACGAGCAGTACTTC	TRBV7-2	.	TRBJ2-7	.
CASSLGLRDYEQYF	TGTGCCAGCAGCTTAGGACTCCGGGACTACGAGCAGTACTTC	TRBV7-9	.	TRBJ2-7	.
CASSLWLAGGPGNEQFF	TGTGCCAGCAGTTTATGGTTGGCGGGGGGCCCGGGGAATGAGCAGTTCTTC	TRBV28	TRBD2	TRBJ2-1	.
CSVEDRTGDYGYTF	TGCAGCGTTGAAGATCGCACGGGGGACTATGGCTACACCTTC	TRBV29-1	.	TRBJ1-2	.
CASSIEWGQVTGANVLTF	TGTGCCAGTAGTATAGAGTGGGGGCAGGTAACCGGGGCCAACGTCCTGACTTTC	TRBV19	.	TRBJ2-6	.
CASSLSGELFF	TGTGCCAGCAGCCTCTCCGGGGAGCTGTTTTTT	TRBV2	.	TRBJ2-2	.
CASSASRGGPGNIQYF	TGTGCCAGCAGTGCTTCGCGGGGGGGCCCGGGAAACATTCAGTACTTC	TRBV27	TRBD2	TRBJ2-4	.
CASSVDREKDEKLFF	TGTGCCAGCAGTGTTGACAGGGAGAAAGATGAAAAACTGTTTTTT	TRBV6-6	TRBD1	TRBJ1-4	.
CASSEEGRNTIYF	TGTGCCAGCAGTGAAGAGGGGAGAAACACCATATATTTT	TRBV2	.	TRBJ1-3	once
CASSWTSGNTGELFF	TGTGCCAGCAGCTGGACTAGCGGCAACACCGGGGAGCTGTTTTTT	TRBV5-4	TRBD2	TRBJ2-2	.
CASSPGGTTEAFF	TGTGCCAGCAGCCCAGGGGGTACCACTGAAGCTTTCTTT	TRBV11-2	TRBD1	TRBJ1-1	.
CASSLAPGGINEAFF	TGTGCCAGCAGCTTAGCCCCCGGGGGGATTAATGAAGCTTTCTTT	TRBV7-8	.	TRBJ1-1	few
CASRPHNTEAFF	TGTGCCAGCAGGCCACATAACACTGAAGCTTTCTTT	TRBV25-1	.	TRBJ1-1	.
CASSFRRQGIDTQYF	TGTGCCAGCAGTTTTCGGAGACAGGGTATAGATACGCAGTATTTT	TRBV28	TRBD1	TRBJ2-3	.
CASSLETLNTEAFF	TGTGCCAGCAGCTTAGAGACACTGAACACTGAAGCTTTCTTT	TRBV13	.	TRBJ1-1	.
CASSQEEASPYEQYF	TGTGCCAGCAGCCAAGAAGAGGCCAGTCCCTACGAGCAGTACTTC	TRBV4-2	.	TRBJ2-7	.
CTSRPGTSGGAHEQYF	TGCACCAGCAGACCCGGGACTAGCGGGGGGGCCCACGAGCAGTACTTC	TRBV1	.	TRBJ2-7	.
CASSSPGDRAAFF	TGCGCCAGCAGCTCCCCCGGGGACAGGGCGGCTTTCTTT	TRBV5-1	TRBD1	TRBJ1-1	.
CASSITGGSTDTQYF	TGTGCCAGTAGTATCACGGGGGGAAGCACAGATACGCAGTATTTT	TRBV19	TRBD2	TRBJ2-3	.
CASSPPWDSNSYNEQFF	TGTGCCAGCAGCCCACCCTGGGACAGCAACTCCTACAATGAGCAGTTCTTC	TRBV7-8	TRBD1	TRBJ2-1	.
CASSPLDNSNQPQHF	TGTGCCAGCAGTCCCTTGGACAATAGCAATCAGCCCCAGCATTTT	TRBV28	.	TRBJ1-5	.
CASSLPGLNYEQYF	TGTGCCAGCAGCTTACCCGGACTAAACTACGAGCAGTACTTC	TRBV7-2	.	TRBJ2-7	.
CASSPVLGTVNTEAFF	TGTGCCAGCAGTCCAGTCCTCGGGACAGTGAACACTGAAGCTTTCTTT	TRBV27	TRBD1	TRBJ1-1	.
CASSLGYGGGYEQYF	TGTGCCAGCAGCTTAGGCTACGGCGGGGGCTACGAGCAGTACTTC	TRBV7-2	TRBD2	TRBJ2-7	.
CASSSLSGANVLTF	TGTGCCAGCAGTTCCCTCTCTGGGGCCAACGTCCTGACTTTC	TRBV27	.	TRBJ2-6	.
CASSAGTGGEAFF	TGTGCCAGCAGCGCTGGGACAGGCGGAGAAGCTTTCTTT	TRBV11-3	TRBD1	TRBJ1-1	.
CASRGQQYEKLFF	TGCGCCAGCAGGGGACAGCAATATGAAAAACTGTTTTTT	TRBV4-1	TRBD1	TRBJ1-4	.
CASSPPGGLSSYEQYF	TGTGCCAGCTCACCACCGGGGGGTCTGAGCTCCTACGAGCAGTACTTC	TRBV18	.	TRBJ2-7	.
CASGLSGKETQYF	TGTGCTAGTGGTTTATCAGGGAAAGAGACCCAGTACTTC	TRBV12-5	.	TRBJ2-5	.
CASSEGVYTEAFF	TGTGCCAGTAGTGAGGGAGTTTACACTGAAGCTTTCTTT	TRBV19	.	TRBJ1-1	.
CASSSSGTGQSPLHF	TGTGCCAGTAGTTCCTCCGGGACAGGGCAATCACCCCTCCACTTT	TRBV19	TRBD1	TRBJ1-6	.
CASSLSARGWVYGYTF	TGTGCCAGCAGTTTATCCGCTAGAGGATGGGTCTATGGCTACACCTTC	TRBV27	.	TRBJ1-2	.
CASRPGAGNQPQHF	TGTGCCAGCAGGCCAGGGGCGGGCAATCAGCCCCAGCATTTT	TRBV2	.	TRBJ1-5	.
CASSSPEGTEAFF	TGTGCCAGCAGTAGCCCGGAGGGCACTGAAGCTTTCTTT	TRBV5-8	.	TRBJ1-1	.
CASSQDRNSNQPQHF	TGCGCCAGCAGCCAAGACAGGAATAGCAATCAGCCCCAGCATTTT	TRBV4-3	.	TRBJ1-5	.
CSVEVGTGPSFDEQFF	TGCAGCGTTGAAGTCGGGACAGGGCCTTCTTTTGATGAGCAGTTCTTC	TRBV29-1	TRBD1	TRBJ2-1	.
CASSASTIADIQYF	TGTGCCAGCAGTGCCTCGACTATCGCGGACATTCAGTACTTC	TRBV6-5	.	TRBJ2-4	once
CASSDPGGYGYTF	TGTGCCAGCAGTGACCCGGGGGGGTATGGCTACACCTTC	TRBV27	.	TRBJ1-2	.